The rows below give T cell receptor beta chains drawn from one sample of a study of technical replicates of blood from several donors. The data were produced by immunoSEQ multiplex PCR, yet TCRdb's version contains in-frame clones alone and is incomplete. The table has over 55,000 clones, approximately 83% seen once. Input material: PBMCs. The source of these receptors is a human donor in good health. Some clones in this sample may be carry-over from other donors' samples. The CDR3 runs from the conserved cysteine through the conserved F or W. D genes are given only for firm matches. Not all rows give a size; the values are once, few, many and, for expanded clones, a class.

V: TRBV7-9
D: .
J: TRBJ2-5
size: once
CDR3: CASSLEFGPGYF
DNA: TGTGCCAGCAGCTTAGAGTTCGGTCCCGGGTACTTC

V: TRBV2
D: TRBD1
J: TRBJ1-5
size: .
CDR3: CASSEQGAVNQPQHF
DNA: TGTGCCAGCAGTGAACAGGGGGCAGTCAATCAGCCCCAGCATTTT

V: TRBV10-3
D: TRBD1
J: TRBJ1-1
size: .
CDR3: CAISNLPGQELNTEAFF
DNA: TGTGCCATCAGTAACTTACCGGGACAGGAGTTGAACACTGAAGCTTTCTTT

V: TRBV5-1
D: TRBD1
J: TRBJ1-6
size: few
CDR3: CASSSTTGGGSPLHF
DNA: TGCGCCAGCAGCTCCACCACAGGGGGAGGCTCACCCCTCCACTTT

V: TRBV5-1
D: .
J: TRBJ2-2
size: .
CDR3: CASSPTGKNTGELFF
DNA: TGCGCCAGCAGCCCCACAGGGAAGAACACCGGGGAGCTGTTTTTT

V: TRBV5-5
D: TRBD1
J: TRBJ2-7
size: .
CDR3: CASSLRDRGLEQYF
DNA: TGTGCCAGCAGCCTAAGGGACAGGGGGCTCGAGCAGTACTTC

V: TRBV11-1
D: .
J: TRBJ2-2
size: few
CDR3: CASSLLSGIGELFF
DNA: TGTGCCAGCAGCTTATTGTCAGGGATCGGGGAGCTGTTTTTT

V: TRBV5-8
D: TRBD2
J: TRBJ2-3
size: .
CDR3: CASSLLAGYSTDTQYF
DNA: TGTGCCAGCAGCTTGTTAGCGGGATATAGCACAGATACGCAGTATTTT

V: TRBV5-1
D: TRBD1
J: TRBJ2-1
size: .
CDR3: CASSSGQGGNEQFF
DNA: TGCGCCAGCAGCTCCGGACAGGGTGGGAATGAGCAGTTCTTC

V: TRBV4-2
D: TRBD2
J: TRBJ2-1
size: .
CDR3: CASSQGLAGGGNEQFF
DNA: TGTGCCAGCAGCCAAGGACTAGCGGGGGGAGGGAATGAGCAGTTCTTC

V: TRBV6-5
D: .
J: TRBJ1-3
size: .
CDR3: CASSSGPSGNTIYF
DNA: TGTGCCAGTTCTTCAGGGCCATCTGGAAACACCATATATTTT

V: TRBV7-3
D: .
J: TRBJ2-3
size: few
CDR3: CASSLRGTGTDTQYF
DNA: TGTGCCAGCAGCTTAAGGGGGACTGGCACAGATACGCAGTATTTT

V: TRBV5-4
D: .
J: TRBJ2-3
size: .
CDR3: CASSSAARAGDTQYF
DNA: TGTGCCAGCAGCTCCGCGGCCAGGGCGGGGGATACGCAGTATTTT

V: TRBV11-2
D: .
J: TRBJ2-1
size: .
CDR3: CASSLVRNEQFF
DNA: TGTGCCAGCAGCTTAGTTCGCAATGAGCAGTTCTTC

V: TRBV5-1
D: TRBD1
J: TRBJ2-5
size: .
CDR3: CASSNTGVQETQYF
DNA: TGCGCCAGCAGCAACACAGGGGTACAAGAGACCCAGTACTTC

V: TRBV4-3
D: TRBD1
J: TRBJ2-7
size: .
CDR3: CASSQGVGGFYEQYF
DNA: TGCGCCAGCAGCCAAGGAGTAGGGGGCTTTTACGAGCAGTACTTC

V: TRBV29-1
D: .
J: TRBJ1-4
size: .
CDR3: CSPDSGGWGEKLFF
DNA: TGCAGCCCCGATTCGGGGGGCTGGGGTGAAAAACTGTTTTTT

V: TRBV7-5
D: .
J: TRBJ1-5
size: .
CDR3: CVIGRRNQPQHF
DNA: TGTGTAATCGGGAGACGCAATCAGCCCCAGCATTTT

V: TRBV21-1
D: .
J: TRBJ1-1
size: .
CDR3: CASSKGATPTAEAFF
DNA: TGTGCCAGCAGCAAAGGCGCAACTCCGACAGCTGAAGCTTTCTTT

V: TRBV6-5
D: TRBD2
J: TRBJ2-1
size: .
CDR3: CASSYSAGGPDEQFF
DNA: TGTGCCAGCAGTTACTCGGCGGGAGGGCCGGATGAGCAGTTCTTC

V: TRBV4-3
D: TRBD2
J: TRBJ2-7
size: .
CDR3: CASSQVSGGFGEQYF
DNA: TGCGCCAGCAGCCAAGTTAGCGGGGGGTTTGGCGAGCAGTACTTC

V: TRBV7-8
D: .
J: TRBJ1-1
size: .
CDR3: CASSLAGGQVGTEAFF
DNA: TGTGCCAGCAGCTTAGCGGGAGGGCAAGTAGGCACTGAAGCTTTCTTT

V: TRBV5-1
D: .
J: TRBJ1-1
size: few
CDR3: CASSPGGVNTEAFF
DNA: TGCGCCAGCAGCCCCGGAGGGGTGAACACTGAAGCTTTCTTT

V: TRBV7-9
D: .
J: TRBJ1-2
size: .
CDR3: CASSLASARFYGYTF
DNA: TGTGCCAGCAGCTTAGCGAGTGCCCGCTTCTATGGCTACACCTTC

V: TRBV6-5
D: .
J: TRBJ2-4
size: .
CDR3: CASSYSQGNIQYF
DNA: TGTGCCAGCAGTTACTCGCAGGGAAACATTCAGTACTTC

V: TRBV7-8
D: .
J: TRBJ2-7
size: .
CDR3: CASSLDSSYEQYF
DNA: TGTGCCAGCAGCTTAGACAGCTCCTACGAGCAGTACTTC

V: TRBV18
D: TRBD2
J: TRBJ2-3
size: .
CDR3: CASSPLAGDSDTQYF
DNA: TGTGCCAGCTCACCTCTAGCGGGGGATTCAGATACGCAGTATTTT

V: TRBV7-3
D: TRBD1
J: TRBJ1-1
size: once
CDR3: CASSQGQGAGSEAFF
DNA: TGTGCCAGCAGCCAAGGGCAGGGGGCAGGATCTGAAGCTTTCTTT

V: TRBV10-3
D: TRBD2
J: TRBJ2-1
size: .
CDR3: CAISAGDEQFF
DNA: TGTGCCATCAGCGCGGGAGATGAGCAGTTCTTC

V: TRBV5-4
D: .
J: TRBJ1-2
size: .
CDR3: CASSLGWASGYTF
DNA: TGTGCCAGCAGCTTGGGATGGGCTAGCGGCTACACCTTC

V: TRBV2
D: .
J: TRBJ1-4
size: .
CDR3: CASTSRANEKLFF
DNA: TGTGCCAGCACCTCACGGGCTAATGAAAAACTGTTTTTT

V: TRBV29-1
D: TRBD1
J: TRBJ2-7
size: .
CDR3: CSAGQGSYEQYF
DNA: TGCAGCGCCGGACAGGGCAGCTACGAGCAGTACTTC

V: TRBV7-3
D: TRBD2
J: TRBJ2-3
size: once
CDR3: CASSLRGGSTDTQYF
DNA: TGTGCCAGCAGCTTACGGGGGGGGAGCACAGATACGCAGTATTTT

V: TRBV9
D: TRBD1
J: TRBJ1-4
size: .
CDR3: CASSVDRVNEKLFF
DNA: TGTGCCAGCAGCGTCGACAGGGTGAATGAAAAACTGTTTTTT

V: TRBV7-3
D: TRBD2
J: TRBJ2-1
size: .
CDR3: CASSPAVGLAGENEQFF
DNA: TGTGCCAGCAGCCCAGCCGTCGGGCTAGCGGGAGAAAATGAGCAGTTCTTC

V: TRBV7-2
D: .
J: TRBJ2-7
size: .
CDR3: CASSLGRYYEQYF
DNA: TGTGCCAGCAGCTTAGGTCGGTACTACGAGCAGTACTTC

V: TRBV4-3
D: TRBD1
J: TRBJ2-7
size: .
CDR3: CASSQEQGAYEQYF
DNA: TGCGCCAGCAGCCAAGAACAGGGGGCCTACGAGCAGTACTTC

V: TRBV6-5
D: TRBD2
J: TRBJ2-5
size: .
CDR3: CASSYRAGGQETQYF
DNA: TGTGCCAGCAGTTACCGGGCGGGGGGCCAAGAGACCCAGTACTTC

V: TRBV4-3
D: TRBD1
J: TRBJ2-7
size: .
CDR3: CASSQEQGVLYEQYF
DNA: TGCGCCAGCAGCCAAGAACAGGGGGTTTTGTACGAGCAGTACTTC

V: TRBV7-8
D: TRBD2
J: TRBJ2-1
size: .
CDR3: CASSRTSGGVSYNEQFF
DNA: TGTGCCAGCAGCCGGACTAGCGGGGGGGTAAGCTACAATGAGCAGTTCTTC

V: TRBV14
D: .
J: TRBJ2-1
size: .
CDR3: CASSQDPEDPEAHRDEQFF
DNA: TGTGCCAGCAGCCAAGATCCGGAGGATCCCGAAGCCCATCGGGATGAGCAGTTCTTC

V: TRBV7-8
D: TRBD1
J: TRBJ2-7
size: .
CDR3: CASSEGQLYEQYF
DNA: TGTGCCAGCAGCGAGGGACAGCTCTACGAGCAGTACTTC

V: TRBV29-1
D: .
J: TRBJ2-5
size: .
CDR3: CSPRIGGAETQYF
DNA: TGCAGCCCCAGGATTGGGGGGGCAGAGACCCAGTACTTC

V: TRBV9
D: TRBD2
J: TRBJ2-1
size: .
CDR3: CASSGARRRGGNEQFF
DNA: TGTGCCAGCAGCGGAGCTAGAAGGCGGGGGGGGAATGAGCAGTTCTTC

V: TRBV18
D: .
J: TRBJ1-5
size: .
CDR3: CASSIDSPSNSNQPQHF
DNA: TGTGCCAGCTCGATCGATTCTCCGTCTAATAGCAATCAGCCCCAGCATTTT

V: TRBV2
D: .
J: TRBJ1-6
size: .
CDR3: CASIPTVGDSPLHF
DNA: TGTGCCAGCATCCCGACAGTTGGGGATTCACCCCTCCACTTT

V: TRBV6-5
D: .
J: TRBJ1-1
size: .
CDR3: CASTSQGLNTEAFF
DNA: TGTGCCAGCACCTCGCAGGGGCTGAACACTGAAGCTTTCTTT